This T cell receptor (beta chain) originates from a study of PD-L1 blockade in urothelial cancer. Study-level information: About 85% of the roughly 30 patients were males with bladder-origin urothelial cancer. Study-level findings and limits: When measured at 3 weeks, tumor-associated blood clones expanded more in durable-benefit patients.

Patients presented with locally advanced or metastatic urothelial carcinoma. Each PCR reaction had synthetic TCR analog templates spiked into it. Assay: immunoSEQ multiplex PCR; the TCRdb copy retains only in-frame clones and omits some. The sample gives approximately 100,000 clones, about 85% of which show up once; about 2.6% is in the top ten. The V end was cut by 6 bases, the J end by 7 bases, with 15 bases between. Germline loops: CDR1 SEHNR, CDR2 FQNEAQ (reference sequence). This CDR3 contains 14 residues. With regard to this clone: What it binds is not known.

The sequences come from PBMCs, collected around atezolizumab (anti-PD-L1) treatment. The sequence derives from a man aged 45-65 years with urothelial cancer. The chain recombines TRBV7-9 with TRBJ1-4, with D perhaps matching TRBD1 (5 bases). The CDR3 reads CASSLGTGGEKLFF. DNA for the CDR3: TGTGCCAGCAGTTTGGGGACGGGAGGTGAAAAACTGTTTTTT.